Listed here are 2 T cell receptor beta chains from one sample, sequenced in a study of cytomegalovirus exposure and HLA in healthy donors (dated by TCRdb to the late 2010s). Preparation of the library involved the immunoSEQ multiplex PCR assay. For the multiplex PCR, a mixture combining 60 forward primers for TCR Vbeta segments and 13 reverse primers for TCR Jbeta segments was used. TCRdb stores this immuneACCESS table with in-frame sequences only. Part of the clones is absent; in the studies checked, under half of the shortfall reflects unresolved V genes, and no reason is known for the rest. The table for this sample lists about 120,000 clones; roughly 82% of them were counted only once. The ten largest account for about 11% of the sample. The specimen was PBMCs. All receptors come from a male donor in good health and CMV-seropositive.

V gene TRBV6-6 combines with J gene TRBJ2-6, with 10 bases fitting TRBD1. The junction had 6 bases not matched to a gene; V was cut back by 10 bases and J by 0 bases. There are 16 residues in the CDR3. Germline CDR1 reads MNHNY; CDR2 reads SVGAGI (reference sequence). The CDR3 loop reads CATSGTGASGANVLTF. CDR3 bases: TGTGCCACCTCCGGGACAGGGGCCTCTGGGGCCAACGTCCTGACTTTC.

The chain combines TRBV9 with TRBJ1-2; D not resolved. The CDR3 length is 13 residues. Germline V lookup: CDR1 SGDLS, CDR2 YYNGEE. Trimming took off 0 bases at V and 2 bases at J, with 5 bases between the two ends. CDR3 residues: CASSVVQNYGYTF. For the CDR3, the DNA is TGTGCCAGCAGCGTAGTACAGAACTATGGCTACACCTTC.